Here is one T cell receptor beta chain with its context. The sample is drawn from a study of blood T cell repertoires in COVID-19. Study in general: The United States, Italy and Spain provided the acute and convalescent COVID-19 samples. PBMCs, B-cell-depleted T cells, or T cells provided the cDNA or gDNA that made up the material.

CDR1 is SGHTA and CDR2 is FQGNSA in the germline V gene. Trimming took 3 bases from V and 2 from J; bases not matched to a gene: 10. The CDR3 has 16 amino acids. In the authors' workflow: From reference gene primer amplification, estimates of nucleated cell counts were derived. Only in-frame clones appear in the TCRdb table, and some are missing; sequencing was by immunoSEQ multiplex PCR. Clone size and V and J calls were adopted from that table, with D and trimming inferred from the DNA. Found here are some 71,000 clones, 84% of them singletons; the top ten hold approximately 20%. The chain combines TRBV7-2 with TRBJ2-7; 7 positions match TRBD2. Input material: peripheral blood. This sequence originates from a woman between 50 and 59 years old with acute or convalescent COVID-19. The CDR3 coding sequence is TGTGCCAGCAGCTTCCCCGAGCGGGGAGGGGCCTACGAGCAGTACTTC. Encoded protein: CASSFPERGGAYEQYF.